The 27 T cell receptor beta chains reported below all come from one sample, sequenced in a study of T cell repertoires in cytomegalovirus infection. Each CDR3 protein gets one entry after TCRdb re-called the reads with MiXCR. The sample gives about 310,000 distinct CDR3 sequences, around 9.6% of which show up once; around 2.4% is in the top ten. Sequencing was done on a sample of PBMCs. The receptors originated from a human donor in good health (CMV status not recorded). Some clones in this sample may be carry-over from other donors' samples.

This clonotype was counted only a few times. V gene TRBV18 combines with J gene TRBJ1-5; perhaps TRBD1 as D (6 bases). V was trimmed by 3 bases and J by 4 bases, leaving 16 bases between them. The germline V gene has CDR1 KGHSH and CDR2 LQKENI. CDR3 length: 16 amino acids. The CDR3 nucleotides are TGTGCCAGCTCACCGGGCGACCAGGGGCCTAATCAGCCCCAGCATTTT. This sequence encodes CASSPGDQGPNQPQHF.

In this sample, this clonotype turned up many times. The V call is TRBV6-4, the J call TRBJ1-2, with 10 bases that match TRBD1. The CDR3 totals 13 residues. Per the germline V gene, CDR1 is MRHNA and CDR2 is SNTAGT. The V and J ends lost 8 bases and 7 bases, in that order; junction bases with no gene match: 7. This CDR3 is CASAGQGVGGYTF. The CDR3, as DNA: TGTGCCAGCGCTGGACAGGGGGTCGGTGGCTACACCTTC.

The sample holds many counts of this clonotype. This rearrangement joins TRBV18 to TRBJ2-7; 7 bases align to TRBD1. V was clipped by 3 bases and J by 0 bases; unmatched bases: 2. CDR1 is KGHSH, CDR2 LQKENI, per germline. CDR3 size: 14 residues. CDR3 region: CASSPGTASYEQYV. CDR3 DNA sequence: TGTGCCAGCTCACCGGGGACAGCCTCCTACGAGCAGTACGTC.

This clonotype was seen repeatedly, ten times or more. This chain uses TRBV28 with TRBJ2-7; D not resolved. This CDR3 has 15 residues. Between the trimmed V and J ends, which lost 4 bases and 0 bases, there was a span of 13 bases. Germline values: CDR1 MDHEN, CDR2 SYDVKM. The CDR3 region is CASSSRHLSSYEQYV. CDR3 DNA: TGTGCCAGCAGTTCTAGACACCTTAGCTCCTACGAGCAGTACGTC.

This clonotype was observed many times. The rearrangement joins TRBV14 to TRBJ1-1; 9 bases align to TRBD1. Per the germline V gene, CDR1 is SGHDN and CDR2 is FVKESK. Germline trimming cut 4 bases from V and 4 bases from J; bases unmatched to any gene: 7. The CDR3 has 15 residues. CDR3 DNA: TGTGCCAGCAGCCGGTCACAGGGGGCTGGCACTGAAGCTTTCTTT. This translates into CASSRSQGAGTEAFF.

As regards this clonotype: A read error may explain this, as a much larger clone is one base away. The chain combines TRBV6-2 or TRBV6-3 with TRBJ2-3; 12 bases line up with TRBD2. J lost 5 bases, V lost 0 bases, and 12 bases had no gene match. Germline-derived CDR1 and CDR2 are MNHEY and SVGEGT. CDR3 size: 19 residues. This CDR3 reads CASSYSQQASGGEIDTQYF. In DNA form, the CDR3 reads TGTGCCAGCAGTTACTCGCAGCAGGCTAGCGGGGGGGAAATAGATACGCAGTATTTT.

The table lists this clonotype with many counts. The chain employs TRBV7-2 and TRBJ2-4, with a weak D call TRBD2 (5 bases). Per the germline V gene, CDR1 is SGHTA and CDR2 is FQGNSA. V gave up 5 bases and J gave up 9 bases, with 11 bases separating them. This CDR3 is 12 amino acids long. CDR3 amino acids: CASSLGVGIQYF. As DNA, the CDR3 is TGTGCCAGCAGCCTCGGGGTGGGCATTCAGTACTTC. Based on the CDR3 plus reference TRBV7-2 and TRBJ2-4, the full variable domain is GAGVSQSPSNKVTEKGKDVELRCDPISGHTALYWYRQSLGQGLEFLIYFQGNSAPDKSGLPSDRFSAERTGGSVSTLTIQRTQQEDSAVYLCASSLGVGIQYFGAGTRLSVL.

This chain links TRBV5-1 with TRBJ2-5; 8 positions match TRBD1. This CDR3 is built from 13 residues. CDR1 SGHRS and CDR2 YFSETQ come from the germline V gene. V lost 7 bases and J lost 4; bases outside the gene matches: 6. CDR3 DNA: TGCGCCAGCGACAGGGGTAATCGAGAGACCCAGTACTTC. It yields the protein CASDRGNRETQYF. The variable domain in full, completed from reference TRBV5-1 and TRBJ2-5, reads KAGVTQTPRYLIKTRGQQVTLSCSPISGHRSVSWYQQTPGQGLQFLFEYFSETQRNKGNFPGRFSGRQFSNSRSEMNVSTLELGDSALYLCASDRGNRETQYFGPGTRLLVL.

This clonotype was recorded at least ten times. The V gene is TRBV27, the J gene TRBJ1-1; D gene ambiguous. V was clipped by 0 bases and J by 4 bases, with 21 bases between them. CDR3 length: 18 residues. Looked up from germline, CDR1 is MNHEY and CDR2 is SMNVEV (reference sequence). The chain's CDR3 is CASSLSYAMGGRGTEAFF. In DNA form, the CDR3 reads TGTGCCAGCAGTTTATCCTACGCGATGGGAGGGCGCGGCACTGAAGCTTTCTTT.

This clonotype was observed at least ten times. V and J are TRBV7-9 and TRBJ2-3; weak D call: TRBD2 (5 bases). The CDR3 loop spans 15 amino acids. Germline V gene sequence: CDR1 SEHNR, CDR2 FQNEAQ (reference sequence). Trimming removed 6 bases from V and 0 bases from J, with 13 bases in between. CDR3 sequence (DNA): TGTGCCAGCAGTCCCTTCCCGGGGAGCACAGATACGCAGTATTTT. Translated, it gives CASSPFPGSTDTQYF. Together with reference TRBV7-9 and TRBJ2-3, the CDR3 gives the full variable domain: DTGVSQNPRHKITKRGQNVTFRCDPISEHNRLYWYRQTLGQGPEFLTYFQNEAQLEKSRLLSDRFSAERPKGSFSTLEIQRTEQGDSAMYLCASSPFPGSTDTQYFGPGTRLTVL.

This clonotype was seen at least ten times. The rearrangement uses TRBV5-6 and TRBJ1-1, with D possibly matching TRBD1 (6 bases). V was cut by 6 bases and J by 4 bases, with 25 bases left in between. In germline, CDR1 is SGHDT, CDR2 YYEEEE. The CDR3 length is 17 residues. The CDR3 DNA is TGTGCCAGCACTTGGAGGGGGGCCAGGCCGGGGGGCACTGAAGCTTTCTTT. It encodes CASTWRGARPGGTEAFF.

This clonotype has ten or more counts. This chain joins TRBV20-1 and TRBJ2-5; D remains ambiguous. V lost 3 bases and J lost 3, with 2 bases in between. The CDR3 loop spans 10 amino acids. Germline V lookup: CDR1 DFQATT, CDR2 SNEGSKA (reference sequence). CDR3 residues: CSARKETQYF. The CDR3, as DNA: TGCAGTGCTAGGAAAGAGACCCAGTACTTC.

This clonotype showed up just a few times. The chain combines TRBV20-1 with TRBJ2-3; possibly TRBD1 for D (6 bases). CDR3 length: 16 amino acids. The germline V gene encodes CDR1 DFQATT and CDR2 SNEGSKA (reference sequence). The ends were cut back, 3 bases at V and 2 bases at J, with 18 bases in the middle. CDR3 coding DNA: TGCAGTGCTAGCCCGGTGGCACAGGGTATCACAGATACGCAGTATTTT. It is translated as CSASPVAQGITDTQYF.

The rearrangement joins TRBV20-1 to TRBJ2-6; 8 bases are a match to TRBD2. V lost 1 base to trimming and J lost 2 bases; unmatched junction nucleotides: 7. Germline assignment: CDR1 DFQATT and CDR2 SNEGSKA (reference sequence). This CDR3 contains 17 residues. The CDR3 DNA reads TGCAGTGCTAGAGCTCCGGGGGGGCACACTGGGGCCAACGTCCTGACTTTC. This translates into CSARAPGGHTGANVLTF.

This clonotype was observed many times. This chain connects TRBV7-8 to TRBJ2-2; TRBD2 agrees at 8 bases. There are 13 residues in the CDR3. From germline, CDR1 is SGHVS and CDR2 FQNEAQ. Trimming cost V 7 bases and J 9 bases; bases outside gene matches: 7. The CDR3 sequence is CASNGRGGRELFF. The CDR3 DNA is TGTGCCAGCAACGGACGGGGGGGCCGGGAGCTGTTTTTT.

This clonotype showed up many times. This sequence joins TRBV7-2 and TRBJ2-2; 7 bases map to TRBD1. This CDR3 has 16 residues. V lost 0 bases, J lost 4 bases, and 5 bases stayed unmatched. Germline values: CDR1 SGHTA, CDR2 FQGNSA. The CDR3 protein is CASSLAVTGTTGELFF. The DNA of the CDR3 is TGTGCCAGCAGCTTAGCGGTGACAGGGACCACCGGGGAGCTGTTTTTT.

This clonotype was picked up a small number of times. The chain employs TRBV20-1 and TRBJ1-3, with a weak D call TRBD1 (5 bases). V was shortened by 1 base and J by 2 bases, with 15 bases between the two germline ends. CDR1 is DFQATT and CDR2 is SNEGSKA in the germline V gene (reference sequence). CDR3 length: 16 amino acids. For the CDR3, the DNA is TGCAGTGCTAGAGCAGAAGGACAAAGCGCTGGAAACACCATATATTTT. Protein: CSARAEGQSAGNTIYF.

This clonotype was found a few times. The V and J genes are TRBV20-1 and TRBJ2-3; D call uncertain. V lost 4 bases and J 1 base, leaving 12 bases between the germline ends. The CDR3 runs to 14 residues. CDR1 and CDR2 from the germline V gene are DFQATT and SNEGSKA (reference sequence). This CDR3 reads CSAIGTRGTDTQYF. The CDR3 region has the DNA TGCAGTGCTATTGGCACTCGGGGCACAGATACGCAGTATTTT.

At least ten counts were recorded for this clonotype. The chain has TRBV6-2 or TRBV6-3 and TRBJ2-7; 9 nucleotides line up with TRBD1. In germline, CDR1 is MNHEY, CDR2 SVGEGT. Trimming took 5 bases from V and 5 from J; bases not matched to a gene: 10. The CDR3 spans 15 residues. The CDR3 DNA follows: TGTGCCAGCAGTCCGAAAGGACAGGGGAACCACGAGCAGTACGTC. Its protein is CASSPKGQGNHEQYV.

This clonotype has ten or more counts. The chain couples TRBV11-3 to TRBJ2-5; D gene uncertain. The CDR3 has 15 amino acids. The V gene lost 1 base and the J gene lost 3 bases, with 12 bases spanning the gap. The germline CDR1 and CDR2 sequences are SGHNT and YENEEA. CDR3 coding DNA: TGTGCCAGCAGCTTAGGTCTGAGAACCAAAGAGACCCAGTACTTC. Translating it yields CASSLGLRTKETQYF.

This clonotype turned up a few times. The rearrangement joins TRBV29-1 to TRBJ2-3; D remains unclear. The V and J ends lost 3 bases and 8 bases respectively, with 6 bases between them. Germline lookup yields CDR1 SQVTM and CDR2 ANQGSEA. CDR3 length: 10 amino acids. This chain's CDR3 is CSVESVTQYF. The CDR3 DNA sequence: TGCAGCGTTGAGTCTGTTACGCAGTATTTT.

In its sample, this clonotype was seen many times. V gene TRBV6-1 combines with J gene TRBJ1-1; D perhaps matches TRBD1 (6 bases). This CDR3 has 14 amino acids. V shed 7 bases and J shed 5 bases, with 17 bases lying between them. Germline CDR1 reads MNHNS; CDR2 reads SASEGT. CDR3 coding DNA: TGTGCCAGCAATACCCAGGGGACGCGGACTGAAGCTTTCTTT. Encoded protein: CASNTQGTRTEAFF.

This clonotype appeared many times. The chain couples TRBV11-3 to TRBJ2-7, with D possibly matching TRBD1 (5 bases). This CDR3 is 16 amino acids long. The V gene's germline CDR1 is SGHNT and CDR2 YENEEA. The V end was cut by 5 bases, the J end by 2 bases, with 19 bases between. CDR3 sequence reads: CASSLTGWKGTYEQYV. In DNA form, the CDR3 reads TGTGCCAGCAGCCTTACTGGTTGGAAGGGGACCTACGAGCAGTACGTC.

This clonotype was counted at least ten times. V and J are TRBV19 and TRBJ1-5, with 7 bases aligning to TRBD1. This CDR3 region has 15 residues. Trimming took 10 bases from V and 0 from J; bases not matched to a gene: 9. CDR1 and CDR2 (germline): LNHDA, SQIVND (reference sequence). CDR3: CATQRDRNSNQPQHF. Here the CDR3 DNA reads TGTGCCACTCAGAGGGACAGAAATAGCAATCAGCCCCAGCATTTT.

This clonotype came up many times. The chain uses TRBV27 and TRBJ2-2; weak D call: TRBD2 (6 bases). Trimming stripped 3 bases from V and 6 bases from J, with 11 bases between. The CDR3 sequence is 14 residues long. The germline gives CDR1 MNHEY, CDR2 SMNVEV (reference sequence). CDR3 sequence reads: CASSLDTGAGELFF. The CDR3 nucleotides are TGTGCCAGCAGTTTGGACACGGGGGCCGGGGAGCTGTTTTTT.

V and J are TRBV5-5 and TRBJ1-4; maybe TRBD1 (6 bases). The V gene lost 0 bases and the J gene lost 3 bases, with 12 bases spanning the gap. The germline V gene encodes CDR1 SGHKS and CDR2 YYEKEE (reference sequence). CDR3 length: 16 amino acids. The CDR3 sequence: CASSLVGPGANEKLFF. The CDR3 DNA reads as TGTGCCAGCAGCTTGGTCGGCCCAGGGGCTAATGAAAAACTGTTTTTT.

The CDR3 sequence: CASSTAGTLDEQFF. As DNA, the CDR3 is TGTGCCAGCAGCACGGCAGGGACTTTAGATGAGCAGTTCTTC. This rearrangement joins TRBV5-4 to TRBJ2-1, with D maybe TRBD2 (6 bases). From germline, CDR1 is SGHNT and CDR2 YYREEE (reference sequence). V lost 4 bases to trimming and J lost 8 bases, with 16 bases between them. This CDR3 comprises 14 residues.